This entry concerns a single T cell receptor (beta chain). Its antigen is unidentified. Looked up from germline, CDR1 is LNHNV and CDR2 is YYDKDF (reference sequence). V was pared by 2 bases and J by 4 bases, with 11 bases between. The CDR3 totals 14 residues. This sample stems from a study of T cell repertoires in cytomegalovirus infection. Turning to the study itself: Matching HLA type, along with CMV infection, was indicated by public TCR beta signatures.

Each CDR3 protein gets one entry after TCRdb re-called the reads with MiXCR. The sample includes approximately 470,000 distinct CDR3 sequences, about 42% of them seen just once. Sequenced here: cultured PBMCs, sampled from culture after CMV antigen stimulation. The chain links TRBV15 to TRBJ1-1; maybe TRBD1 (5 bases). This clonotype was obtained from a human donor in good health (CMV status not recorded). Some clones in this sample may be carry-over from other donors' samples. The CDR3, as DNA: TGTGCCACCAGCAGACAAAGGGGATTCACTGAAGCTTTCTTT. Translating it yields CATSRQRGFTEAFF.